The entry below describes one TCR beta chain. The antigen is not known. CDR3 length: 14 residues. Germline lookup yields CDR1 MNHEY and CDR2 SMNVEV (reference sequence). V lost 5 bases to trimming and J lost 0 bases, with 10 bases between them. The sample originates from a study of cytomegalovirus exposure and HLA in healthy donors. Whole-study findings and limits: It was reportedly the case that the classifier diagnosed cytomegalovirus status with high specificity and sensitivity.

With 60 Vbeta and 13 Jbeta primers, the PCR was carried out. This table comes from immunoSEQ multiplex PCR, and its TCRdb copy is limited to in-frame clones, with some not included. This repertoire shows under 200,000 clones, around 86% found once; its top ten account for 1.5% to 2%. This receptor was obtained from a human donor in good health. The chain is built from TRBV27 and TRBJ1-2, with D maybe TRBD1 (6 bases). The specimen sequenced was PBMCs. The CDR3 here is CASSVGGSNYGYTF. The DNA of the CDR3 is TGTGCCAGCAGTGTAGGGGGTTCTAACTATGGCTACACCTTC.